These 13 T cell receptor beta chains were sequenced from one sample in a study of persistence of HIV-infected CD4 T cells. The antigens for these receptors are not known. The immunoSEQ assay was version 4, run in survey mode. Method: immunoSEQ multiplex PCR; TCRdb's copy keeps in-frame clones and lacks some. Among 35,000 to 50,000 clones listed, approximately 91% were seen once. This nonspecific control used anti-CD3/anti-CD28 bead stimulation of CD4+ T cells. Sorting of responding CD4+ T cells relied on upregulated CD40 ligand together with CD69. Here the sequenced sample was CD4+ T cells sorted from PBMCs after approximately 20-hour stimulation, taken from a patient who received antiretroviral therapy. These receptors originate from an adult man with HIV who was CMV-seropositive.

This chain uses TRBV7-3 with TRBJ2-6, with 9 bases matching TRBD2. CDR3 size: 16 residues. The germline CDR1 and CDR2 sequences are SGHTA and FQGTGA. The ends lost 2 bases at V and 2 bases at J; junction bases unmatched: 1. The DNA of the CDR3 is TGTGCCAGCAGCTTAGCGGGGGGGCCTGGGGCCAACGTCCTGACTTTC. Translating gives CASSLAGGPGANVLTF.

The V and J genes are TRBV19 and TRBJ2-1, with a tentative D call TRBD1 (6 bases). Trimming cost V 3 bases and J 2 bases, with 8 bases left between them. Germline V gives CDR1 LNHDA, CDR2 SQIVND (reference sequence). This CDR3 is 14 amino acids long. CDR3 residues: CASSIGQPYNEQFF. CDR3 sequence (DNA): TGTGCCAGTAGTATCGGACAGCCCTACAATGAGCAGTTCTTC.

This clone was recorded only once. The J gene is TRBJ2-3, the V gene TRBV5-4; possibly TRBD2 for D (5 bases). The V end was cut by 9 bases, the J end by 0 bases, with 14 bases between. The length of the CDR3 is 14 residues. Per the germline V gene, CDR1 is SGHNT and CDR2 is YYREEE (reference sequence). CDR3 DNA: TGTGCCACGGCGGCGGGCCTTAGCACAGATACGCAGTATTTT. Translated: CATAAGLSTDTQYF.

V and J are TRBV18 and TRBJ2-1, with D hard to call. V was clipped by 2 bases and J by 3 bases, with 8 bases between them. Germline lookup yields CDR1 KGHSH and CDR2 LQKENI. This CDR3 is built from 14 residues. In DNA, the CDR3 is TGTGCCAGCTCACCATTTACAGACTACAATGAGCAGTTCTTC. It yields the protein CASSPFTDYNEQFF. Combining the CDR3 with reference TRBV18 and TRBJ2-1 gives the whole variable domain NAGVMQNPRHLVRRRGQEARLRCSPMKGHSHVYWYRQLPEEGLKFMVYLQKENIIDESGMPKERFSAEFPKEGPSILRIQQVVRGDSAAYFCASSPFTDYNEQFFGPGTRLTVL.

The rearrangement uses TRBV27 and TRBJ1-4; D ambiguous. Per germline, CDR1 MNHEY and CDR2 SMNVEV (reference sequence). Trimming cost V 6 bases and J 0 bases, with 8 bases left between them. CDR3 length: 14 amino acids. Here the CDR3 reads CASSLYATNEKLFF. Written as DNA, the CDR3 is TGTGCCAGCAGCCTGTATGCAACTAATGAAAAACTGTTTTTT.

This clone was detected once. CDR3 DNA: TGTGCCAGCAGCCCCCTGGACAGCACCACCGGGGAGCTGTTTTTT. This gives the protein CASSPLDSTTGELFF. The chain employs TRBV5-5 and TRBJ2-2, with D tentatively TRBD1 (6 bases). Trimming took off 4 bases at V and 4 bases at J, with 14 bases between the two ends. Germline CDR1 SGHKS, CDR2 YYEKEE (reference sequence). CDR3 length equals 15 residues. The full variable domain, with the rest looked up from reference TRBV5-5 and TRBJ2-2, is DAGVTQSPTHLIKTRGQQVTLRCSPISGHKSVSWYQQVLGQGPQFIFQYYEKEERGRGNFPDRFSARQFPNYSSELNVNALLLGDSALYLCASSPLDSTTGELFFGEGSRLTVL.

J is TRBJ2-7 and V is TRBV3-1 (or the pseudogene TRBV3-2); D remains ambiguous. The CDR3 is 11 amino acids. The germline V gene has CDR1 LGHDT and CDR2 YNNKEL (reference sequence). Trimming took 1 base from V and 2 from J, leaving 0 bases between them. The CDR3 DNA reads TGTGCCAGCAGCCAAGCCTACGAGCAGTACTTC. It encodes CASSQAYEQYF.

The rearrangement links TRBV5-6 to TRBJ1-4; D gene ambiguous. CDR3 length equals 14 residues. The germline gives CDR1 SGHDT, CDR2 YYEEEE. Trimming removed 3 bases at V and 8 bases at J, with 14 bases between. CDR3 protein: CASSSDLKGEKLFF. In DNA form, the CDR3 reads TGTGCCAGCAGCTCCGACTTAAAAGGGGAAAAACTGTTTTTT.

The chain links TRBV4-2 to TRBJ2-5; perhaps TRBD2 as D (6 bases). Germline V gene sequence: CDR1 LGHNA, CDR2 YNFKEQ. Trimming removed 1 base from V and 5 bases from J, with 11 bases in between. The CDR3 is 14 amino acids. CDR3 amino acids: CASSQVGGSETQYF. CDR3 DNA: TGTGCCAGCAGCCAAGTTGGGGGGTCCGAGACCCAGTACTTC.

This chain connects TRBV28 to TRBJ1-5; TRBD1 aligns across 7 bases. V lost 8 bases to trimming and J lost 2 bases; unmatched junction nucleotides: 6. The CDR3 runs 14 residues. Looked up from germline, CDR1 is MDHEN and CDR2 is SYDVKM. This CDR3 reads CASRTGERNQPQHF. In nucleotides, the CDR3 is TGTGCCAGCCGTACAGGGGAACGCAATCAGCCCCAGCATTTT.

Here the CDR3 reads CASSRGDQPQHF. In nucleotides, the CDR3 is TGTGCCAGCAGTAGAGGGGATCAGCCCCAGCATTTT. The chain employs TRBV27 and TRBJ1-5; D perhaps matches TRBD1 (5 bases). This CDR3 has 12 amino acids. Per germline, CDR1 MNHEY and CDR2 SMNVEV (reference sequence). V was shortened by 5 bases and J by 5 bases, with 7 bases between the two germline ends.

The chain is built from TRBV4-2 and TRBJ2-1, with 8 bases fitting TRBD2. The CDR3 loop spans 15 amino acids. V was pared by 3 bases and J by 3 bases, with 4 bases of the junction left unmatched. Germline CDR1 LGHNA, CDR2 YNFKEQ. The CDR3 is CASSQGTRDYNEQFF. Here the CDR3 DNA reads TGTGCCAGCAGCCAGGGGACTAGAGACTACAATGAGCAGTTCTTC.

This clone was observed once. The J gene is TRBJ1-5, the V gene TRBV7-2; D is perhaps TRBD1 (6 bases). Trimming stripped 2 bases from V and 2 bases from J, with 19 bases between. The CDR3 spans 18 residues. Germline V gene data show CDR1 as SGHTA and CDR2 as FQGNSA. The CDR3 loop reads CASSLMFGQGSGNQPQHF. The DNA for the CDR3 is TGTGCCAGCAGCTTAATGTTCGGGCAGGGGTCGGGCAATCAGCCCCAGCATTTT.